Following are 9 T cell receptor beta chains from one sample sequenced in a study of T cells in Graves' hyperthyroidism and ophthalmopathy. The investigators amplified TCR beta CDR3 regions from RNA transcripts. Primed by the HTBI set, a first-round RT-PCR was run on the TCR CDR3. TCRdb recomputed calls from the multiplex PCR reads with MiXCR, one row per CDR3 protein. The sample lists some 440,000 distinct CDR3 sequences, less than 20% occurring once. Specimen: blood. Receptor source: a woman between 18 and 29 years old with Graves' hyperthyroidism.

This clonotype was detected ten times or more. The chain couples TRBV20-1 to TRBJ2-1; D not certain. This CDR3 region has 13 residues. Trimming stripped 3 bases from V and 7 bases from J, with 13 bases between. Germline V gene sequence: CDR1 DFQATT, CDR2 SNEGSKA (reference sequence). The CDR3 protein is CSARRPFGNEQFF. DNA for the CDR3: TGCAGTGCTAGGCGGCCCTTTGGAAATGAGCAGTTCTTC.

This clonotype was seen only a few times. This rearrangement joins TRBV20-1 to TRBJ1-2; TRBD1 might be the D (6 bases). Germline CDR1 is DFQATT and CDR2 is SNEGSKA (reference sequence). Trimming pared 6 bases from V and 3 bases from J, leaving 14 bases between. The CDR3 runs to 13 residues. CDR3 sequence reads: CSAVQGFDYGYTF. For the CDR3, the DNA is TGCAGTGCCGTGCAGGGGTTCGACTATGGCTACACCTTC.

This clonotype was picked up many times. The genes are TRBV20-1 and TRBJ2-3, with 7 bases fitting TRBD2. The CDR3 covers 14 residues. V lost 6 bases, J lost 0 bases, and 6 bases stayed unmatched. Germline V lookup: CDR1 DFQATT, CDR2 SNEGSKA (reference sequence). The CDR3 here is CSAPRLASTDTQYF. DNA for the CDR3: TGCAGTGCCCCAAGACTAGCCAGCACAGATACGCAGTATTTT.

CDR3 bases: TGTGCCAGCAGCTTAGTCGCAGGTTCCATAGAGACCCAGTACTTC. Amino acids: CASSLVAGSIETQYF. The chain is built from TRBV7-2 and TRBJ2-5, with no clear D. This CDR3 contains 15 residues. V lost 1 base to trimming and J lost 4 bases, with 13 bases between them. The germline V gene encodes CDR1 SGHTA and CDR2 FQGNSA.

This clonotype was counted at least ten times. The V call is TRBV25-1, the J call TRBJ2-7; a weak D match, TRBD2 (5 bases). The CDR3 runs to 13 residues. Germline V lookup: CDR1 MGHDK, CDR2 SYGVNS. The V gene lost 4 bases and the J gene lost 1 base, with 8 bases spanning the gap. This CDR3 is CASSGEGSYEQYF. CDR3 DNA: TGTGCCAGCAGTGGCGAGGGATCCTACGAGCAGTACTTC.

The V gene is TRBV7-2, the J gene TRBJ1-2; D is possibly TRBD1 (5 bases). The CDR3 covers 17 residues. In germline, CDR1 is SGHTA, CDR2 FQGNSA. Trimming took off 0 bases at V and 0 bases at J, with 14 bases between the two ends. The CDR3 protein is CASSLADTGRSNYGYTF. The CDR3 coding sequence is TGTGCCAGCAGCTTAGCAGATACAGGCCGCTCTAACTATGGCTACACCTTC.

This clonotype was observed many times. The J gene is TRBJ2-7, the V gene TRBV11-1; D may be TRBD1 or TRBD2 (5 bases each). This CDR3 comprises 15 residues. Germline V gene data show CDR1 as SGHAT and CDR2 as FQDESV (reference sequence). Between the trimmed V and J ends, which lost 4 bases and 1 base, there was a span of 14 bases. The DNA of the CDR3 is TGTGCCAGCAGCTACCGGGACGAGGAGTCCTACGAGCAGTACTTC. Translated: CASSYRDEESYEQYF.

This clonotype was picked up a small number of times. The CDR3 ends on some other residue instead of the conserved phenylalanine or tryptophan, so this is likely a read error. V and J are TRBV6-1 and TRBJ2-7; D remains ambiguous. Looked up from germline, CDR1 is MNHNS and CDR2 is SASEGT. The CDR3 totals 15 residues. Trimming removed 6 bases from V and 4 bases from J, with 19 bases in between. CDR3 amino acids: CASRGSTSATYEQYL. For the CDR3, the DNA is TGTGCCAGCAGGGGAAGTACGTCGGCGACTTACGAGCAGTACCTC.

The CDR3 reads CASSPSWTYQETQYF. For the CDR3, the DNA is TGTGCCAGCAGTCCCTCTTGGACATACCAAGAGACCCAGTACTTC. This chain links TRBV6-1 with TRBJ2-5; perhaps TRBD1 as D (5 bases). Deletions cut 5 bases from V and 0 bases from J, with 13 bases between. The CDR3 sequence is 15 residues long. Per the germline V gene, CDR1 is MNHNS and CDR2 is SASEGT.